Below are 9 T cell receptor beta chains sequenced from a single sample in a study of blood T cell repertoires in COVID-19 (dated by TCRdb to the early 2020s). The method behind the library was the immunoSEQ multiplex PCR assay. Entries here come from immuneACCESS through TCRdb and include only in-frame sequences with V and J called. Some clones fail to appear in such tables; in the studies checked, an unresolved V gene covers under half of the shortfall, and the cause of the remainder is unknown. The sample table shows around 620,000 clones, and approximately 90% are seen once. Under 0.3% of the sample is held by the ten biggest clonotypes. Sequences were obtained from peripheral blood. These receptors were taken from a woman under 30 with acute or convalescent COVID-19.

The sample holds one count of this clone. This chain links TRBV3-1 (or the pseudogene TRBV3-2) with TRBJ2-5; 10 nucleotides line up with TRBD2. CDR3 size: 18 residues. V shed 0 bases, J shed 0 bases, and the junction held 7 bases outside the gene matches. Germline lookup yields CDR1 LGHDT and CDR2 YNNKEL (reference sequence). The CDR3 loop reads CASSQEASGGHYQETQYF. For the CDR3, the DNA is TGTGCCAGCAGCCAAGAGGCTAGCGGGGGCCACTACCAAGAGACCCAGTACTTC.

J is TRBJ2-2 and V is TRBV7-9, with 11 bases lining up with TRBD2. V dropped 3 bases and J dropped 2; count of bases not matched to a gene: 5. The CDR3 runs 17 residues. Germline V gene lookup returns CDR1 SEHNR and CDR2 FQNEAQ (reference sequence). The CDR3 is CASSFLTSGVNTGELFF. DNA for the CDR3: TGTGCCAGCAGCTTCCTGACTAGCGGGGTTAACACCGGGGAGCTGTTTTTT.

This rearrangement joins TRBV29-1 to TRBJ2-3; TRBD1 agrees at 7 bases. Germline assignment: CDR1 SQVTM and CDR2 ANQGSEA. The CDR3 totals 15 residues. V was pared by 7 bases and J by 3 bases, with 13 bases of the junction left unmatched. The CDR3 DNA is TGCAGCGCCTACTCGCTCAGGGGGAAAACAGATACGCAGTATTTT. It specifies CSAYSLRGKTDTQYF.

The gene calls are TRBV19 and TRBJ1-1, with TRBD1 identical over 7 bases. Germline V lookup: CDR1 LNHDA, CDR2 SQIVND (reference sequence). This CDR3 has 16 amino acids. Losses at the gene ends were 8 bases for V and 7 bases for J; bases not matched to a gene: 19. The DNA for the CDR3 is TGTGCCAGTTCCTTGGACAGGAGACCATCACCCGGTGAAGCTTTCTTT. Residues: CASSLDRRPSPGEAFF.

This chain links TRBV2 with TRBJ1-1, with TRBD1 identical over 8 bases. The CDR3 contains 13 residues. J lost 4 bases, V lost 8 bases, and 6 bases had no gene match. CDR1 and CDR2 from the germline V gene are SNHLY and FYNNEI. The CDR3, as DNA: TGTGCCAGCGGGGGTACAGGGGGCACTGAAGCTTTCTTT. It translates to CASGGTGGTEAFF.

The V call is TRBV3-1 (or the pseudogene TRBV3-2), the J call TRBJ2-5; maybe TRBD2 (7 bases). V lost 0 bases to trimming and J lost 6 bases, with 20 bases between them. The CDR3 extends over 17 amino acids. Looked up from germline, CDR1 is LGHDT and CDR2 is YNNKEL (reference sequence). CDR3 amino acids: CASSQDQTRGGGQTQYF. The CDR3 DNA reads as TGTGCCAGCAGCCAAGACCAGACGAGAGGGGGAGGGCAGACCCAGTACTTC.

The rearrangement links TRBV24-1 to TRBJ2-5, with TRBD2 matching 9 bases. Germline V lookup: CDR1 KGHDR, CDR2 SFDVKD. V shed 7 bases, J shed 4 bases, and the junction held 12 bases outside the gene matches. This CDR3 region has 16 residues. CDR3 bases: TGTGCCACCAGCACACAACTTTCAGCGGGGGGAGAGACCCAGTACTTC. This sequence encodes CATSTQLSAGGETQYF.

The chain recombines TRBV7-3 with TRBJ1-1; 11 bases agree with TRBD1. The germline CDR1 and CDR2 sequences are SGHTA and FQGTGA. The CDR3 length is 15 residues. The V and J ends lost 3 bases and 5 bases, in that order; junction bases with no gene match: 5. The CDR3 DNA sequence: TGTGCCAGCAGCTTGTCCGGGACAGGGGGTACTGAAGCTTTCTTT. Protein sequence: CASSLSGTGGTEAFF.

This chain connects TRBV13 to TRBJ1-6; no definite D call. The germline V and J ends were trimmed by 0 bases and 10 bases, with 19 bases remaining between them. CDR1 and CDR2 from the germline V gene are PRHDT and FYEKMQ (reference sequence). The CDR3 is 17 amino acids. The CDR3 loop reads CASSLGGRSPSGSPLHF. The DNA of the CDR3 is TGTGCCAGCAGCTTAGGTGGGAGAAGCCCCTCTGGCTCACCCCTCCACTTT.